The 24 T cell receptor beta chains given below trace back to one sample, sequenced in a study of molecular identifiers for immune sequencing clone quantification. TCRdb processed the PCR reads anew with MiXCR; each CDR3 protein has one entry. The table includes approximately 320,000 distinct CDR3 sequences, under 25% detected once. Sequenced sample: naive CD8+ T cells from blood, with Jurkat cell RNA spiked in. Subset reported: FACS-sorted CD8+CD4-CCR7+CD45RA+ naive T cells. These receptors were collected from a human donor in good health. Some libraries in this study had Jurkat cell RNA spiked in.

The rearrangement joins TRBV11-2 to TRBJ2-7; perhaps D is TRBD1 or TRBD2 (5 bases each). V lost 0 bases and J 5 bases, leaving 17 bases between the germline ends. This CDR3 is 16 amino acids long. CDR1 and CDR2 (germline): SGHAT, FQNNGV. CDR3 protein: CASSLEGTHLGNEQYF. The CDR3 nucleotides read TGTGCCAGCAGCTTAGAAGGGACCCACCTAGGAAACGAGCAGTACTTC.

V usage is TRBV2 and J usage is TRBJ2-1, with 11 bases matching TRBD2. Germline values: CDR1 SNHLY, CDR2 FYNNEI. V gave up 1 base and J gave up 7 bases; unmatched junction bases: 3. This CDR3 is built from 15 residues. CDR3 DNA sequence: TGTGCCAGCAGTGAAGTAGCGGGGGGGGGAAATGAGCAGTTCTTC. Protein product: CASSEVAGGGNEQFF.

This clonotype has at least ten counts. The DNA of the CDR3 is TGTGCCAGCAGTTTAGCCGGACTAGCCGCTCGCCATACGCAGTATTTT. Amino acids: CASSLAGLAARHTQYF. The chain combines TRBV12-3 or TRBV12-4 with TRBJ2-3; 8 nucleotides agree with TRBD2. V shed 0 bases, J shed 7 bases, and the junction held 9 bases outside the gene matches. The CDR3 covers 16 residues.

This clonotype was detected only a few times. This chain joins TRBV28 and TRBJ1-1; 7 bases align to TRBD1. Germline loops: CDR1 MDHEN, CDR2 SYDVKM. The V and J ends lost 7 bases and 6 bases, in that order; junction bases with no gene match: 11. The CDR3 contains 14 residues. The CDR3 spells CASTTGEIRPEAFF. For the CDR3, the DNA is TGTGCCAGCACTACAGGGGAGATCCGGCCTGAAGCTTTCTTT. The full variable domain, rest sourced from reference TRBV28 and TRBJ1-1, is DVKVTQSSRYLVKRTGEKVFLECVQDMDHENMFWYRQDPGLGLRLIYFSYDVKMKEKGDIPEGYSVSREKKERFSLILESASTNQTSMYLCASTTGEIRPEAFFGQGTRLTVV.

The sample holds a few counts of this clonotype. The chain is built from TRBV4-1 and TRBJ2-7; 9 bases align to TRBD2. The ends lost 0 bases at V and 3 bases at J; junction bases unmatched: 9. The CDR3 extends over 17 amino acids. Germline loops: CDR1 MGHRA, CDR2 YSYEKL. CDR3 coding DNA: TGCGCCAGCAGCCAAGACCCCCCGCGGGGGGGCTTCTACGAGCAGTACTTC. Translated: CASSQDPPRGGFYEQYF.

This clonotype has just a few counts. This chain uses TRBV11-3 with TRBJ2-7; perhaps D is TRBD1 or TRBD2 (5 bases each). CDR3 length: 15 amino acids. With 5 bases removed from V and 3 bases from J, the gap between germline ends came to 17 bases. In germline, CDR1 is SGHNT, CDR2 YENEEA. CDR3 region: CASSLIPGPYYEQYF. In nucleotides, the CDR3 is TGTGCCAGCAGCCTTATTCCGGGACCCTACTACGAGCAGTACTTC.

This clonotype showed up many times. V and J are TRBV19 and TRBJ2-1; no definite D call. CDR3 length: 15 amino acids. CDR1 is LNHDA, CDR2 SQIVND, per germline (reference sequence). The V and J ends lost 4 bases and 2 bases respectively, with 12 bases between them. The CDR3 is CASSTTAPPYNEQFF. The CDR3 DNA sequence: TGTGCCAGTAGTACAACAGCGCCCCCCTACAATGAGCAGTTCTTC.

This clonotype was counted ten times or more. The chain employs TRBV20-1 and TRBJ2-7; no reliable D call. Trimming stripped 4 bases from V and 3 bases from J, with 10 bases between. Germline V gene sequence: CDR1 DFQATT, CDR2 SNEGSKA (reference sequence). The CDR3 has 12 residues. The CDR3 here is CSAISTYYEQYF. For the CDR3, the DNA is TGCAGTGCTATTAGTACTTACTACGAGCAGTACTTC.

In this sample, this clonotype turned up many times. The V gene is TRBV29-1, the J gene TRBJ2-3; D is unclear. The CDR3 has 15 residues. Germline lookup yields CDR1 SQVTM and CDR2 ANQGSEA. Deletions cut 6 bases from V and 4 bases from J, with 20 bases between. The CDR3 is CSVSSDTHPADTQYF. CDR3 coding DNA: TGCAGCGTATCAAGTGACACCCACCCCGCAGATACGCAGTATTTT.

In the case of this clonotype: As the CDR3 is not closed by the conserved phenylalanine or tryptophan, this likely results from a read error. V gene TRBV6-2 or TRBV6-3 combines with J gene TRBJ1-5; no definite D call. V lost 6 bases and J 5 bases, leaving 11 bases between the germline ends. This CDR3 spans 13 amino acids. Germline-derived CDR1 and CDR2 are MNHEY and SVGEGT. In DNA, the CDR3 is TGTGCCAGCAGCCTAGGGATTTATCAGCCCCAGCATTCT. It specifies CASSLGIYQPQHS.

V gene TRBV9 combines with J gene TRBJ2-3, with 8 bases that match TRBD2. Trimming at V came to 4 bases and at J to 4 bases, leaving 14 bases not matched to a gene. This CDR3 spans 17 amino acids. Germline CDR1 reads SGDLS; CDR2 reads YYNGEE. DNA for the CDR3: TGTGCCAGCAGCCCGCGGAGTCAGCGGGGGTACCCAGATACGCAGTATTTT. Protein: CASSPRSQRGYPDTQYF.

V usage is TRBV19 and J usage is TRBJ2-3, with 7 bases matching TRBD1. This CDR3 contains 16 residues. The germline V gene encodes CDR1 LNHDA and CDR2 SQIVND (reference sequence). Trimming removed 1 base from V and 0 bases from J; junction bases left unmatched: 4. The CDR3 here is CASSIGIGGSTDTQYF. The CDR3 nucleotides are TGTGCCAGTAGTATAGGGATAGGGGGCAGCACAGATACGCAGTATTTT.

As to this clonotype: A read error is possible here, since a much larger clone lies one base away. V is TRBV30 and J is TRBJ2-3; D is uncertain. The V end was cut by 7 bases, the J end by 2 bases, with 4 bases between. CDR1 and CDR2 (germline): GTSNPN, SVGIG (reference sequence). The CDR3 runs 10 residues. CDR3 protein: CALATDTQYF. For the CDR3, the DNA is TGTGCCTTAGCCACAGATACGCAGTATTTT.

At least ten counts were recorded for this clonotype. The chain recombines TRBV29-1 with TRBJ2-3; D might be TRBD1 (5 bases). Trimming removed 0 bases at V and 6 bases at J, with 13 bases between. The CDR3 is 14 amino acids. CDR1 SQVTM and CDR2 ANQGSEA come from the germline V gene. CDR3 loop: CSVEDERGGDTQYF. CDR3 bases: TGCAGCGTTGAAGATGAAAGGGGTGGTGATACGCAGTATTTT.

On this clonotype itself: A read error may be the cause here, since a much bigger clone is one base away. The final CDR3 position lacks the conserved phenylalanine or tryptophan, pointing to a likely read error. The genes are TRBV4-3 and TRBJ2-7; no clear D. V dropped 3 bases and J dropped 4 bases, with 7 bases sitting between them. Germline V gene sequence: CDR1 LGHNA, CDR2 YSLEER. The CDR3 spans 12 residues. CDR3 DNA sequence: TGCGCCAGCAGCCAGTTGAGGTACGAGCAGTACATC. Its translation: CASSQLRYEQYI.

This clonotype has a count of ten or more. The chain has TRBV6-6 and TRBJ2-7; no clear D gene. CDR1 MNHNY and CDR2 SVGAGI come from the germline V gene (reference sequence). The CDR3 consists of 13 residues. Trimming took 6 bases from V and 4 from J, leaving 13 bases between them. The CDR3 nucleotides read TGTGCCAGCAGCCCCCTCGACGAGTACGAGCAGTACTTC. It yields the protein CASSPLDEYEQYF.

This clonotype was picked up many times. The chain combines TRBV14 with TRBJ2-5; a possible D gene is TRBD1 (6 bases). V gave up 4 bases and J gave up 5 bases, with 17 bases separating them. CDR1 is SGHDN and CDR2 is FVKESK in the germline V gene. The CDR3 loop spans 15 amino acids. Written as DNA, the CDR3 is TGTGCCAGCAGCCCTAATGGACTCAGGGGCGAGACCCAGTACTTC. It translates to CASSPNGLRGETQYF.

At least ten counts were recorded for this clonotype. The CDR3 DNA follows: TGTGCCAGTAGTTGGGGAAGCGGGGGGAGCTACGAGCAGTACTTC. Amino acids: CASSWGSGGSYEQYF. The genes are TRBV19 and TRBJ2-7, with 9 bases matching TRBD2. Trimming cost V 5 bases and J 3 bases; bases outside gene matches: 8. The germline CDR1 and CDR2 sequences are LNHDA and SQIVND (reference sequence). The CDR3 sequence is 15 residues long.

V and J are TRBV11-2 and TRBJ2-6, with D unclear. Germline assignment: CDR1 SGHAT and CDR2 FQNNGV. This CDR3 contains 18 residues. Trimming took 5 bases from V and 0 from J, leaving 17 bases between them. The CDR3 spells CASSTEVQTNSGANVLTF. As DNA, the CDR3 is TGTGCCAGCAGCACGGAAGTTCAAACTAACTCTGGGGCCAACGTCCTGACTTTC. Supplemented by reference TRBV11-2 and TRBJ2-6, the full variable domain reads EAGVAQSPRYKIIEKRQSVAFWCNPISGHATLYWYQQILGQGPKLLIQFQNNGVVDDSQLPKDRFSAERLKGVDSTLKIQPAKLEDSAVYLCASSTEVQTNSGANVLTFGAGSRLTVL.

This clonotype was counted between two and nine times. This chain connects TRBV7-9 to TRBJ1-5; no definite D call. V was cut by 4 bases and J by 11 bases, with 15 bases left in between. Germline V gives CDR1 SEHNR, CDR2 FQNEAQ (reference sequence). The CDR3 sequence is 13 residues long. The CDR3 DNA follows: TGTGCCAGCAGCTCTCCCAGAGTGGGAGCCCAGCATTTT. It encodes CASSSPRVGAQHF.

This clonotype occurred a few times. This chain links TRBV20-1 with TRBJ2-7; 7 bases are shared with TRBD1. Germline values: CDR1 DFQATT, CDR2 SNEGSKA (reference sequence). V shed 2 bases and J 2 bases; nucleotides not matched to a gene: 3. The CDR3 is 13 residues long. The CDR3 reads CSARSGQTYEQYF. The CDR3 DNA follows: TGCAGTGCTAGATCGGGACAGACCTACGAGCAGTACTTC.

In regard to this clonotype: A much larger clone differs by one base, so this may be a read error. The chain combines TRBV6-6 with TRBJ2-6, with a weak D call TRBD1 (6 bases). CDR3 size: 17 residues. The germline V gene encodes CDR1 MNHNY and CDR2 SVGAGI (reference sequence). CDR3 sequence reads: CASCYRVSNSGANVLTF. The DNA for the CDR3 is TGTGCCAGCTGTTACAGGGTCAGTAACTCTGGGGCCAACGTCCTGACTTTC.

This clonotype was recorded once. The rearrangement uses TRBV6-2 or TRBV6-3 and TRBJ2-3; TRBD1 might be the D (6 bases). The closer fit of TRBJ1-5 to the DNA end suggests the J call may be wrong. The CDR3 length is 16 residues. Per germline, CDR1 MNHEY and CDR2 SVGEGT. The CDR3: CASSYPWGHNTDTQHF. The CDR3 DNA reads TGTGCCAGCAGTTACCCTTGGGGACACAACACAGATACGCAGCATTTT.

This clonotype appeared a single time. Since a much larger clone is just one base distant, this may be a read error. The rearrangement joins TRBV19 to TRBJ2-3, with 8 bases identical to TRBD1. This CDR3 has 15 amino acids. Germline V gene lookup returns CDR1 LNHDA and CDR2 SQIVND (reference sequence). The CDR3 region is CAGSADREDRDTQYF. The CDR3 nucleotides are TGTGCCGGTAGCGCGGACAGGGAAGACAGAGATACGCAGTATTTT. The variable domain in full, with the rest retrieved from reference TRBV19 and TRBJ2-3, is DGGITQSPKYLFRKEGQNVTLSCEQNLNHDAMYWYRQDPGQGLRLIYYSQIVNDFQKGDIAEGYSVSREKKESFPLTVTSAQKNPTAFYLCAGSADREDRDTQYFGPGTRLTVL.